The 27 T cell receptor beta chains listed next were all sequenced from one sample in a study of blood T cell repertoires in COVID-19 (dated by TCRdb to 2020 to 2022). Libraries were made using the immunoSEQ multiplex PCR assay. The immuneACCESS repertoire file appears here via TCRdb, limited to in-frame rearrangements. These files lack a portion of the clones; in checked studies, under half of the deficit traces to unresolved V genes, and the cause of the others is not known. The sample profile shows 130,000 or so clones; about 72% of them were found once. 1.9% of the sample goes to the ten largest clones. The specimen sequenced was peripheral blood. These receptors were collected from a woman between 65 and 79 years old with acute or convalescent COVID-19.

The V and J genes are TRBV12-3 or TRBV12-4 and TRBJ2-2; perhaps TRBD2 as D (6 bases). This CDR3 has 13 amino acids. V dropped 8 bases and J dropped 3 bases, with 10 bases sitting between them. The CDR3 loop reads CASWASDTGELFF. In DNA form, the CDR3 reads TGTGCCAGCTGGGCTAGCGACACCGGGGAGCTGTTTTTT.

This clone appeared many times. The CDR3 region has the DNA TGTGCCAGCAGCCAAGCTGCGGGGGACACCTTAAACTATGGCTACACCTTC. This sequence encodes CASSQAAGDTLNYGYTF. The chain employs TRBV4-2 and TRBJ1-2; TRBD1 is a possible D gene (6 bases). V was trimmed by 1 base and J by 2 bases, leaving 17 bases between them. The CDR3 runs to 17 residues. Germline values: CDR1 LGHNA, CDR2 YNFKEQ.

CDR3 nucleotides: TGTGCCAGCAGTTCATCGCGGCGAAATGGCTACACCTTC. This sequence encodes CASSSSRRNGYTF. The chain couples TRBV27 to TRBJ1-2; D not resolved. CDR3 length: 13 residues. Trimming removed 4 bases at V and 6 bases at J, with 12 bases between. The germline V gene encodes CDR1 MNHEY and CDR2 SMNVEV (reference sequence).

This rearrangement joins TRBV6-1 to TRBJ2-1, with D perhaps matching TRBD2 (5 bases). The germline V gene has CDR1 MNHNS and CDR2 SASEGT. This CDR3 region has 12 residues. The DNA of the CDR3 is TGTCCCACCGGAGGTACAACCAATGAGCAGTTCTTC. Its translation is CPTGGTTNEQFF.

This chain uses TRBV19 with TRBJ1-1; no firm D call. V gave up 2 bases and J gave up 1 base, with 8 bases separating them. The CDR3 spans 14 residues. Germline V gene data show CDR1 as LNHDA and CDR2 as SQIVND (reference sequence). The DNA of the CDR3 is TGTGCCAGTAGTATAAGGAGGCCGAACACTGAAGCTTTCTTT. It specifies CASSIRRPNTEAFF.

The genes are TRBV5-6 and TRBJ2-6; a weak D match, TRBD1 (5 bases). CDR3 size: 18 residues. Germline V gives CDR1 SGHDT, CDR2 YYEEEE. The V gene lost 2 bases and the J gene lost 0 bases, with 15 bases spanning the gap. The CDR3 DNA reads TGTGCCAGCAGCTTCAGGGTTCTAAACCCCTCTGGGGCCAACGTCCTGACTTTC. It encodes CASSFRVLNPSGANVLTF.

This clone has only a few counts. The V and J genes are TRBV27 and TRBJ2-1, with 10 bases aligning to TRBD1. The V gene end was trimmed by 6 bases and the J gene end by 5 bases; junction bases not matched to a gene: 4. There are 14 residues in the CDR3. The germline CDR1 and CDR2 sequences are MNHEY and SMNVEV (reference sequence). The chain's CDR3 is CASRAGQGNNEQFF. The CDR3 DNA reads TGTGCCAGCAGGGCGGGACAGGGGAACAATGAGCAGTTCTTC.

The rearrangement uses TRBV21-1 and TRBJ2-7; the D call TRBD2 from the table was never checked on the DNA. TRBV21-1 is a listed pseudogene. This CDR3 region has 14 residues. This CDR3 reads CASSNRDLSYEQYF. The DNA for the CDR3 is TGTGCCAGCAGCAACCGGGACTTATCCTACGAGCAGTACTTC.

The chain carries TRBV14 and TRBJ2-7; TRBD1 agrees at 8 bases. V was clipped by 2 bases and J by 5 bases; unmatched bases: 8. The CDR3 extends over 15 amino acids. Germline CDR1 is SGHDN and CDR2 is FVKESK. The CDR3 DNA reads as TGTGCCAGCAGCCAATTGGGACAGGTGGTTAACGAGCAGTACTTC. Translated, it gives CASSQLGQVVNEQYF.

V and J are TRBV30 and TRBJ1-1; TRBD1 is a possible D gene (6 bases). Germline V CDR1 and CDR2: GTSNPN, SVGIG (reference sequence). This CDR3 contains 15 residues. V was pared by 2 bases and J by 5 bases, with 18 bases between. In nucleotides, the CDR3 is TGTGCCTGGAGTCGGTACGGGGACATGAGAACTGAAGCTTTCTTT. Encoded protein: CAWSRYGDMRTEAFF.

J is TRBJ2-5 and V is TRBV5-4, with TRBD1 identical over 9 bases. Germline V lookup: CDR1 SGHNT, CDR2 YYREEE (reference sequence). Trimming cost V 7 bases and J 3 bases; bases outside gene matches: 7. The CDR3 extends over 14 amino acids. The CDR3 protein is CASALRTGEETQYF. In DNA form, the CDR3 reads TGTGCCAGCGCATTAAGGACAGGGGAAGAGACCCAGTACTTC.

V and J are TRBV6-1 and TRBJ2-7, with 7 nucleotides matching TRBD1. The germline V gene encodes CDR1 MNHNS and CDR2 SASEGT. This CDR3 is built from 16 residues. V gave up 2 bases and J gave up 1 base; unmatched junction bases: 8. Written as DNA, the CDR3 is TGTGCCAGCAGTGAACCCCGACAGGGTTTATCCTACGAGCAGTACTTC. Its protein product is CASSEPRQGLSYEQYF.

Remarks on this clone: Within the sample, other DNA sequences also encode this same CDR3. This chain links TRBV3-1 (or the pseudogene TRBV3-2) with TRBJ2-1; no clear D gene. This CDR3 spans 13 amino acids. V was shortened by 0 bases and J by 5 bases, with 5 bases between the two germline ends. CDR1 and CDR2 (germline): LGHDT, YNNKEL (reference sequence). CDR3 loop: CASSQDPNNEQFF. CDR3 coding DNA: TGTGCCAGCAGCCAAGACCCCAACAATGAGCAGTTCTTC.

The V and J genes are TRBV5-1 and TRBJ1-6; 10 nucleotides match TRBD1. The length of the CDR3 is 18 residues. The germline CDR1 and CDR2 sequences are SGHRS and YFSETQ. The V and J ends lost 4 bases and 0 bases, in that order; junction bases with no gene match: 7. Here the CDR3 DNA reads TGCGCCAGCAGCAACCGTAGGACAGGGGGCTCCTATAATTCACCCCTCCACTTT. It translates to CASSNRRTGGSYNSPLHF.

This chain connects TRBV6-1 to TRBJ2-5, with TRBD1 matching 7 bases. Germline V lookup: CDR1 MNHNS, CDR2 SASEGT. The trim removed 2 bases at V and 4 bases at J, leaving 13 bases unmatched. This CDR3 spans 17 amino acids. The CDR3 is CASSESVGQRLGETQYF. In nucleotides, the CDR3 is TGTGCCAGCAGTGAATCAGTGGGACAGAGATTGGGAGAGACCCAGTACTTC.

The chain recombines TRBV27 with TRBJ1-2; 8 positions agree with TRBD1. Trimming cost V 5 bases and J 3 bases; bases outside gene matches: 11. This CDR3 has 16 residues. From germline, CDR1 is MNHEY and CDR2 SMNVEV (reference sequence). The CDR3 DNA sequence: TGTGCCAGCAGTCAGACCGCCGGGACAGGCTACTATGGCTACACCTTC. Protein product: CASSQTAGTGYYGYTF.

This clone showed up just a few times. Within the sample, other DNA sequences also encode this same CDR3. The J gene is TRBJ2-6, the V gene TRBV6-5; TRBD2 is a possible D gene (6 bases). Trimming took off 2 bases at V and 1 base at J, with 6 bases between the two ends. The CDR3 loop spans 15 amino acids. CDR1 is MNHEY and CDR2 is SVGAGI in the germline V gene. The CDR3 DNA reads TGTGCCAGCAGTTACGGGGGGTCTGGGGCCAACGTCCTGACTTTC. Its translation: CASSYGGSGANVLTF.

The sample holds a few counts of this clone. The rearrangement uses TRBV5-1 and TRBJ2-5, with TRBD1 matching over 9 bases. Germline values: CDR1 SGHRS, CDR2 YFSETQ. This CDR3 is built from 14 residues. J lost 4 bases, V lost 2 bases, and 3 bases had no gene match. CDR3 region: CASSLQGARETQYF. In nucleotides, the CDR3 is TGCGCCAGCAGCTTACAGGGGGCGCGAGAGACCCAGTACTTC.

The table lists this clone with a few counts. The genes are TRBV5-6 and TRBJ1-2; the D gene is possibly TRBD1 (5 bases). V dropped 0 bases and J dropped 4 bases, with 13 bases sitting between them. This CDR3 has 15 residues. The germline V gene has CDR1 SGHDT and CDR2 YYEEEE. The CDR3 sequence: CASSLVGTGLYGYTF. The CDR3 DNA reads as TGTGCCAGCAGCTTGGTGGGAACAGGCCTCTATGGCTACACCTTC. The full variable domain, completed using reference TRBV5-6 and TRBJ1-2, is DAGVTQSPTHLIKTRGQQVTLRCSPKSGHDTVSWYQQALGQGPQFIFQYYEEEERQRGNFPDRFSGHQFPNYSSELNVNALLLGDSALYLCASSLVGTGLYGYTFGSGTRLTVV.

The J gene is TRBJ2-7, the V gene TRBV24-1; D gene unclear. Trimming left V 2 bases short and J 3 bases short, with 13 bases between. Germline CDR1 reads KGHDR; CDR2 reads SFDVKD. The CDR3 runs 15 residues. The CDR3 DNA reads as TGTGCCACCAGTGATTCAGCCAGTGGAGACTACGAGCAGTACTTC. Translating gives CATSDSASGDYEQYF.

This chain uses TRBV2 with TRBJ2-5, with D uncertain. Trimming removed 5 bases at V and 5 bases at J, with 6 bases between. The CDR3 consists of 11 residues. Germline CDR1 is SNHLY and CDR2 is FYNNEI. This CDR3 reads CASSYEETQYF. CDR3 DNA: TGTGCCAGCAGTTACGAGGAGACCCAGTACTTC.

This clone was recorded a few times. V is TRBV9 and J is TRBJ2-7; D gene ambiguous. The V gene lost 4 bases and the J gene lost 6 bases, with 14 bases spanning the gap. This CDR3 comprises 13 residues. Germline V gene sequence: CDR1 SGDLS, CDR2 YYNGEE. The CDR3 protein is CASSPRSTGEQYF. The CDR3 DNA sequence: TGTGCCAGCAGCCCTCGATCCACGGGCGAGCAGTACTTC. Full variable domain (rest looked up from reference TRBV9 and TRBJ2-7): DSGVTQTPKHLITATGQRVTLRCSPRSGDLSVYWYQQSLDQGLQFLIQYYNGEERAKGNILERFSAQQFPDLHSELNLSSLELGDSALYFCASSPRSTGEQYFGPGTRLTVT.

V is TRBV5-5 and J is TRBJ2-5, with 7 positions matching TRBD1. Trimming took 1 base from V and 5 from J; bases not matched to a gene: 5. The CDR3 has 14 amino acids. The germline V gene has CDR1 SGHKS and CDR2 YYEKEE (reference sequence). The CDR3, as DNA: TGTGCCAGCAGCTTGAAGGGGGCTAGCGAGACCCAGTACTTC. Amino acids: CASSLKGASETQYF.

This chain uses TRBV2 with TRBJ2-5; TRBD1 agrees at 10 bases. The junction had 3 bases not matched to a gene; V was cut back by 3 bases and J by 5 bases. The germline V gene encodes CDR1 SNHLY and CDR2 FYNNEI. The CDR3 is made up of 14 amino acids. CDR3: CASSETGGWETQYF. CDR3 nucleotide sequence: TGTGCCAGCAGTGAGACAGGGGGCTGGGAGACCCAGTACTTC. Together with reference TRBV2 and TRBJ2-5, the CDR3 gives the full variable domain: EPEVTQTPSHQVTQMGQEVILRCVPISNHLYFYWYRQILGQKVEFLVSFYNNEISEKSEIFDDQFSVERPDGSNFTLKIRSTKLEDSAMYFCASSETGGWETQYFGPGTRLLVL.

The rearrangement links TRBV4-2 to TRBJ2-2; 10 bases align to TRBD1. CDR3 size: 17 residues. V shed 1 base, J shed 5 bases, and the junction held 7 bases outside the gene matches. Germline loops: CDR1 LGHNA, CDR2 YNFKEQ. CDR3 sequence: CASSQGGDRGWTGELFF. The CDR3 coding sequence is TGTGCCAGCAGCCAAGGGGGGGACAGGGGTTGGACCGGGGAGCTGTTTTTT.

DNA of the CDR3: TGTGCCAGCAGGGTAGCAAATAGGAATGAGCAGTTCTTC. Translation: CASRVANRNEQFF. This chain connects TRBV12-3 or TRBV12-4 to TRBJ2-1; no reliable D call. CDR3 length: 13 amino acids. V was shortened by 6 bases and J by 7 bases, with 13 bases between the two germline ends.

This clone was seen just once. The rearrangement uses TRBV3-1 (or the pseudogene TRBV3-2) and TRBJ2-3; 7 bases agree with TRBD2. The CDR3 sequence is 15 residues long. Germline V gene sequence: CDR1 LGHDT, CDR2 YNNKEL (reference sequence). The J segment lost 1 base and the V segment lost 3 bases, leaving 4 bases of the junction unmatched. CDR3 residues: CASSHLTSGTDTQYF. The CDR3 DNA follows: TGTGCCAGCAGCCATCTAACTAGCGGCACAGATACGCAGTATTTT.